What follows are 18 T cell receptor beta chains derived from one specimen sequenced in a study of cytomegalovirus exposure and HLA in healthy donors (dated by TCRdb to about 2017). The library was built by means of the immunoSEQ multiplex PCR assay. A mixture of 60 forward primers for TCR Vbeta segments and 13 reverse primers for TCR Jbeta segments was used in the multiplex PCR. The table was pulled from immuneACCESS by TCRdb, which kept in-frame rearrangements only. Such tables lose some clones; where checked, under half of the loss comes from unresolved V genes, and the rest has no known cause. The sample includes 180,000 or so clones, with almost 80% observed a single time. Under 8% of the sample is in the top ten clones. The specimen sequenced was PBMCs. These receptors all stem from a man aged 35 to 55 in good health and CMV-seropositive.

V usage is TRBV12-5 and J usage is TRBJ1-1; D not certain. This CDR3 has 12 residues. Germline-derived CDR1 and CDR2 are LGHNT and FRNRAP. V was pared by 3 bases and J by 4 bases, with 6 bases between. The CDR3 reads CASGFSGTEAFF. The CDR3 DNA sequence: TGTGCTAGTGGTTTTTCCGGCACTGAAGCTTTCTTT. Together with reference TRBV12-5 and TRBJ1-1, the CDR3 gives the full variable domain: DARVTQTPRHKVTEMGQEVTMRCQPILGHNTVFWYRQTMMQGLELLAYFRNRAPLDDSGMPKDRFSAEMPDATLATLKIQPSEPRDSAVYFCASGFSGTEAFFGQGTRLTVV.

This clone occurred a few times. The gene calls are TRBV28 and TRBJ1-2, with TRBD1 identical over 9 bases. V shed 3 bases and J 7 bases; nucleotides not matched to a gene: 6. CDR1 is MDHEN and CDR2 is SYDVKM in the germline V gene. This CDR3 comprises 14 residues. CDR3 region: CASSFLQGAFGYTF. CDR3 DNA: TGTGCCAGCAGTTTCCTACAGGGGGCGTTTGGCTACACCTTC.

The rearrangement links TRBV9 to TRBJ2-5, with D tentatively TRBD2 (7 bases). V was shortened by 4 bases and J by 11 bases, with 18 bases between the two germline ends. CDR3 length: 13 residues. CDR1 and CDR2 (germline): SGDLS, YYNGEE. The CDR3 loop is CASSQGGAEEQYF. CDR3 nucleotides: TGTGCCAGCAGCCAAGGGGGGGCTGAGGAGCAGTACTTC.

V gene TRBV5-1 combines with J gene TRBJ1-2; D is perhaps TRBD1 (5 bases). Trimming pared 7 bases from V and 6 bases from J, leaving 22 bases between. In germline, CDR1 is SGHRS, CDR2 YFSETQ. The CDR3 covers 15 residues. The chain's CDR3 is CASGARDGGVNGYTF. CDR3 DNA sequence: TGCGCCAGCGGTGCGCGAGACGGGGGTGTGAATGGCTACACCTTC.

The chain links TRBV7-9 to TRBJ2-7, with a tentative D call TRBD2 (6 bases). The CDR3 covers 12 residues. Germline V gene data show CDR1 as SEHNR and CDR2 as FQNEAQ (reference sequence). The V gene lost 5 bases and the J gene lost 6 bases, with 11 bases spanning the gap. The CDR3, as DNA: TGTGCCAGCAGCCGGGAGTCGGTCGAGCAGTACTTC. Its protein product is CASSRESVEQYF.

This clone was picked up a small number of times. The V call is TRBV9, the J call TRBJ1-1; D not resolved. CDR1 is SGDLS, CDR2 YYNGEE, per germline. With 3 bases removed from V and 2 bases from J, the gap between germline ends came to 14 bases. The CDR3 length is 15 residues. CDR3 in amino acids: CASSGGSGINTEAFF. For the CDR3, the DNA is TGTGCCAGCAGCGGCGGGTCGGGGATAAACACTGAAGCTTTCTTT.

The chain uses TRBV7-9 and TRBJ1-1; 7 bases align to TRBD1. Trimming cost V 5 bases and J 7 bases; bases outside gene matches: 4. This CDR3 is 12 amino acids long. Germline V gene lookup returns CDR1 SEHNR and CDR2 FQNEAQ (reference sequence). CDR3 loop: CASSPGGNEAFF. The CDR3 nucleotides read TGTGCCAGCAGCCCAGGGGGAAATGAAGCTTTCTTT.

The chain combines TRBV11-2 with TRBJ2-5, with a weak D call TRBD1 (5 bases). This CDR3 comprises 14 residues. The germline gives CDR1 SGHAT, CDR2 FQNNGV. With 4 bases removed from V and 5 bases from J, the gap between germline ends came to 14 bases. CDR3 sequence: CASSWGQPPETQYF. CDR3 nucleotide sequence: TGTGCCAGCAGCTGGGGCCAACCCCCGGAGACCCAGTACTTC.

Here the CDR3 DNA reads TGTGCCAGCAGCTTAGAAAGCCCGTCCTGGGGCACTAATGAAAAACTGTTTTTT. It is translated as CASSLESPSWGTNEKLFF. This chain joins TRBV7-9 and TRBJ1-4, with D possibly matching TRBD1 (5 bases). The germline V gene has CDR1 SEHNR and CDR2 FQNEAQ (reference sequence). V was clipped by 1 base and J by 2 bases, with 17 bases between them. This CDR3 has 18 residues.

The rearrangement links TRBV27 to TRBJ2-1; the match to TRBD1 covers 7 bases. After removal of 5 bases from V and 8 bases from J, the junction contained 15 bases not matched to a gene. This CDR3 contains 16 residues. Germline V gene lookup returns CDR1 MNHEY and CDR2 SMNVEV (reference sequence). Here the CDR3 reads CASSRLRPGGGDEQFF. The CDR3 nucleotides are TGTGCCAGCAGTCGCCTCCGGCCAGGGGGTGGCGATGAGCAGTTCTTC.

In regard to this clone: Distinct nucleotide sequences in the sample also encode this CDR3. CDR3 protein: CASSLGLAAYNEQFF. The DNA for the CDR3 is TGCGCCAGCAGTCTCGGACTAGCGGCATACAATGAGCAGTTCTTC. V is TRBV5-1 and J is TRBJ2-1; 10 bases match TRBD2. The CDR3 length is 15 residues. With 5 bases clipped from V and 4 bases from J, the junction kept 6 bases outside the gene matches. From germline, CDR1 is SGHRS and CDR2 YFSETQ.

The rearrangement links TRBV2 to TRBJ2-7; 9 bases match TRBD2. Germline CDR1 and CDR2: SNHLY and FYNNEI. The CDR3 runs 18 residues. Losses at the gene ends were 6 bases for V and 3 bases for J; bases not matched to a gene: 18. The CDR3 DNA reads TGTGCCAGCAGGCTCACCCCGGCGGCTAGCGGGATCTACTACGAGCAGTACTTC. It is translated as CASRLTPAASGIYYEQYF.

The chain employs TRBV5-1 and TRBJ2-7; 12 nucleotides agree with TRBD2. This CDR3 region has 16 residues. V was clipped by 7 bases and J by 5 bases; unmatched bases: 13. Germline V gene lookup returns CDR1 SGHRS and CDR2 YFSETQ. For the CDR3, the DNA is TGCGCCAGCCGCCGCGAAGGACTAGCGGGATGGAACGAGCAGTACTTC. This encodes CASRREGLAGWNEQYF.

The CDR3 protein is CAISPRTGLSGANVLTF. The CDR3, as DNA: TGTGCCATCAGTCCAAGGACAGGGCTGTCTGGGGCCAACGTCCTGACTTTC. This chain joins TRBV10-3 and TRBJ2-6; TRBD1 matches 8 bases. Germline values: CDR1 ENHRY, CDR2 SYGVKD. CDR3 length: 17 residues. V lost 5 bases and J lost 1; bases outside the gene matches: 7.

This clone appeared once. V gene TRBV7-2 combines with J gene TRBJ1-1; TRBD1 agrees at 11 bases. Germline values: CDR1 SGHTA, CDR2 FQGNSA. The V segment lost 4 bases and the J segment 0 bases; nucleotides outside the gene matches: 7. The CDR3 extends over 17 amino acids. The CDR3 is CASSSGQGARMNTEAFF. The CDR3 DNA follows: TGTGCCAGCAGCTCAGGACAGGGGGCGCGGATGAACACTGAAGCTTTCTTT.

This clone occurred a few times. The chain's CDR3 is CASSPSGREDEQFF. CDR3 bases: TGCGCCAGCAGTCCTAGCGGGAGGGAGGATGAGCAGTTCTTC. V and J are TRBV10-1 and TRBJ2-1; 12 nucleotides line up with TRBD2. The CDR3 loop spans 14 amino acids. Germline assignment: CDR1 WNHNN and CDR2 SYGVQD (reference sequence). Unmatched junction bases numbered 4, after V lost 5 bases and J lost 8 bases.

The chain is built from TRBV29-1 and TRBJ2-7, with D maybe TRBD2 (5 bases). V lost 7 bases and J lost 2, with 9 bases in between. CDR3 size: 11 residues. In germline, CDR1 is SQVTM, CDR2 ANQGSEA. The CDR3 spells CSGSEAYEQYF. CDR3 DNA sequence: TGCAGCGGATCGGAGGCCTACGAGCAGTACTTC.

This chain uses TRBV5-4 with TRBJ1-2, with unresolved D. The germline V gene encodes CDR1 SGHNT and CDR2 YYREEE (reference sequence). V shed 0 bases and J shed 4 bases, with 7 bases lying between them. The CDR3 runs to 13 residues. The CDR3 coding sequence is TGTGCCAGCAGCTTGGACCGACTCTATGGCTACACCTTC. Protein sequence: CASSLDRLYGYTF.